Shown below are 2 T cell receptor beta chains from a single sample sequenced in a study of cytotoxic CD8 clonotypes in ibrutinib-treated CLL. The repertoire was sequenced with immunoSEQ multiplex PCR; TCRdb's copy has only in-frame clones and lacks some. The sample lists roughly 250,000 clones; roughly 70% were seen once. The source material was PBMCs, sampled after 24 months of ibrutinib treatment. These receptors all come from a human donor with chronic lymphocytic leukemia.

Only a few counts were recorded for this clone. This chain links TRBV18 with TRBJ1-5; TRBD1 might be the D (6 bases). Germline CDR1 and CDR2: KGHSH and LQKENI. This CDR3 region has 16 residues. V lost 3 bases and J 5 bases, leaving 17 bases between the germline ends. As DNA, the CDR3 is TGTGCCAGCTCACCCCTCGACTCAGGGGACTATCAGCCCCAGCATTTT. Translated: CASSPLDSGDYQPQHF.

The chain recombines TRBV21-1 with TRBJ2-6; TRBD1 is the table's D call and was not checked against the DNA. TRBV21-1 is tagged as a pseudogene. The CDR3 totals 20 residues. In DNA, the CDR3 is TGTGCCAGCAGCAAAAGGAAGGACAGGGGCCCTTTCTCTGGGGCCAACGTCCTGACTTTC. Translation gives CASSKRKDRGPFSGANVLTF.